These T cell receptor beta chains were read from a single sample in a study of shared clonotypes between healthy human individuals. Produced via immunoSEQ multiplex PCR; TCRdb's table is partial and in-frame only. The table lists fewer than 550,000 clones, roughly 79% of them singletons, with around an eighth in the top ten. The sequencing input was PBMCs. The receptors derive from a woman aged 40 to 55 in good health. Some clones in this sample may be carry-over from other donors' samples. The conserved cysteine and the conserved F or W are not part of the CDR3 here. Fields, in order: V gene, J gene, clone size, CDR3 protein. The size field is filled for only some rows; it gives once, few, many or a size class.

>TRBV5-7|TRBJ2-7|-
ASSLSSIHEQY
>TRBV5-1|TRBJ2-6|-
ASSATRAFGSGANVLT
>TRBV2|TRBJ2-3|-
ASSGETTDTQY
>TRBV5-6|TRBJ2-5|-
ASTLRTRSQETQY
>TRBV28|TRBJ1-3|-
ASISGQGPAIY
>TRBV28|TRBJ1-2|-
ASSFWPQGQGYT
>TRBV7-2|TRBJ1-2|-
ASSFQGNSGYT
>TRBV10-2|TRBJ2-3|-
ASNLAGSTDTQY
>TRBV6-6|TRBJ2-7|-
ASSWDRGSSYEQY
>TRBV28|TRBJ2-3|-
ASSPPVTDTQY
>TRBV6-5|TRBJ2-3|-
ASSRDRVSTDTQY
>TRBV19|TRBJ1-5|-
ASSIEGAGKNQPQH
>TRBV30|TRBJ1-5|-
AWSKDRRNQPQH
>TRBV9|TRBJ2-3|-
ASSVGASGSSDTQY
>TRBV4-1|TRBJ1-4|-
ASSQELRRNEKLF
>TRBV20-1|TRBJ1-2|-
SGGQGYGYT
>TRBV7-3|TRBJ1-1|-
ASSLTGGNTEAF
>TRBV19|TRBJ1-2|few
ASSLLGQGTNYGYT
>TRBV6-4|TRBJ2-2|-
ASSGQANTGELF
>TRBV6-5|TRBJ2-7|-
ASSRQGSREQY
>TRBV18|TRBJ2-4|-
ASSPPDRGNIQY
>TRBV7-9|TRBJ1-3|-
ASSKEGREGRSGNTIY
>TRBV27|TRBJ1-1|-
ASSYGTDTEAF
>TRBV19|TRBJ2-3|-
ASSRTGTGVSASTDTQY
>TRBV20-1|TRBJ2-6|few
SAVGANVLT
>TRBV7-2|TRBJ2-2|once
ASSSYRGRRTGELF
>TRBV15|TRBJ2-1|-
ATSRIDRENNEQF
>TRBV7-2|TRBJ2-5|-
ASRGPGAETQY
>TRBV4-3|TRBJ2-2|-
ASSQDGTSGELF
>TRBV7-3|TRBJ2-7|once
ASSPTPGTSRQY
>TRBV6-7|TRBJ2-2|-
ASSYSMLGQPSIWELF
>TRBV28|-|-
ASLSGTRDEQY
>TRBV28|TRBJ1-5|-
ASSSRASNQPQH